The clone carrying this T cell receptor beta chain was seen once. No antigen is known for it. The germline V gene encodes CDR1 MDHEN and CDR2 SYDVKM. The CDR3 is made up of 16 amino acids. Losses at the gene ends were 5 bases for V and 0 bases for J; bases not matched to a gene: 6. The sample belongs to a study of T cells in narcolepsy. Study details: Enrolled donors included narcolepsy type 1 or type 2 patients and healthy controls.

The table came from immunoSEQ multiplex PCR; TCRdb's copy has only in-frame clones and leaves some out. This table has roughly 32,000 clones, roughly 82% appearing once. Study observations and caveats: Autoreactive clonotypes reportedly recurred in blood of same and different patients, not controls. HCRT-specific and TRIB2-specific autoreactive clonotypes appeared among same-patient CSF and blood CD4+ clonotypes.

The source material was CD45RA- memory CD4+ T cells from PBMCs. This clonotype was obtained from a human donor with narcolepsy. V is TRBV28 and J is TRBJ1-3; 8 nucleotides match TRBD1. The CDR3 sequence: CASSRQGTNSGNTIYF. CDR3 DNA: TGTGCCAGCAGTCGACAGGGGACCAACTCTGGAAACACCATATATTTT.